The 16 T cell receptor beta chains presented below share a single source sample, sequenced in a study of human T cells and chemical hapten exposure. Noted time point: patch test 3, about 24 weeks after DPC sensitization. As for treatment: therapeutic diphenylcyclopropenone sensitization with weekly scalp DPC. TCRdb passed the RACE reads through MiXCR, listing each CDR3 protein once. The data hold 62,000 or so distinct CDR3 sequences, with 11% observed a single time. The sample in question was whole blood, obtained in connection with sensitization to the hapten diphenylcyclopropenone (DPC). The receptors derive from a woman in her 30s with alopecia areata. Some clones in this sample may be carry-over from other donors' samples.

This clonotype was seen a few times. This chain connects TRBV7-8 to TRBJ2-1; 8 bases are a match to TRBD1. With V trimmed by 6 bases and J by 0 bases, 10 bases remained unmatched. CDR1 is SGHVS, CDR2 FQNEAQ, per germline. The CDR3 spans 17 residues. The CDR3 here is CASRQVAGTGSYNEQFF. CDR3 bases: TGTGCCAGCAGACAAGTCGCCGGGACAGGCTCCTACAATGAGCAGTTCTTC.

This clonotype has just a few counts. This chain links TRBV5-1 with TRBJ2-7; tentatively, D is TRBD2 (6 bases). V lost 1 base, J lost 0 bases, and 11 bases lay in between. Germline-derived CDR1 and CDR2 are SGHRS and YFSETQ. This CDR3 comprises 15 residues. This CDR3 reads CASSLRDSSSYEQYF. CDR3 DNA: TGCGCCAGCAGCTTGCGGGACTCCAGCTCCTACGAGCAGTACTTC.

This clonotype was found a few times. The chain combines TRBV7-9 with TRBJ2-3; 7 positions agree with TRBD2. The CDR3 has 19 residues. V lost 3 bases and J lost 1; bases outside the gene matches: 16. The V gene's germline CDR1 is SEHNR and CDR2 FQNEAQ (reference sequence). In DNA, the CDR3 is TGTGCCAGCAGCTTTCTCCGGGGGGACCCGGGGCGAGGCACAGATACGCAGTATTTT. Its protein product is CASSFLRGDPGRGTDTQYF.

This clonotype was counted between two and nine times. The chain carries TRBV6-6 and TRBJ2-2; TRBD2 aligns across 9 bases. The V gene end was trimmed by 6 bases and the J gene end by 0 bases; junction bases not matched to a gene: 2. This CDR3 is built from 15 residues. Germline CDR1 reads MNHNY; CDR2 reads SVGAGI (reference sequence). The CDR3, as DNA: TGTGCCAGCAGCCGGACTAGCGCGAACACCGGGGAGCTGTTTTTT. Protein product: CASSRTSANTGELFF.

There are many counts of this clonotype. The rearrangement joins TRBV10-3 to TRBJ2-1, with 9 nucleotides matching TRBD1. V lost 6 bases, J lost 4 bases, and 7 bases stayed unmatched. Per the germline V gene, CDR1 is ENHRY and CDR2 is SYGVKD. The CDR3 sequence is 15 residues long. The CDR3 DNA reads as TGTGCCATCAGACCCGACAGGGGGACTTACAATGAGCAGTTCTTC. Amino acids: CAIRPDRGTYNEQFF.

V is TRBV11-2 and J is TRBJ2-1; 7 bases match TRBD1. The CDR3 has 16 amino acids. Germline V gives CDR1 SGHAT, CDR2 FQNNGV. The V gene end was trimmed by 8 bases and the J gene end by 4 bases; junction bases not matched to a gene: 14. The CDR3 nucleotides are TGTGCCAGCTCCGGACACAGGGGTAAAGGTTACAATGAGCAGTTCTTC. It is translated as CASSGHRGKGYNEQFF.

The CDR3 coding sequence is TGTGCCAGTAGTAACCCGGGACAGGCGAAAAACATTCAGTACTTC. This encodes CASSNPGQAKNIQYF. The V and J genes are TRBV19 and TRBJ2-4; TRBD1 matches at 8 bases. Germline values: CDR1 LNHDA, CDR2 SQIVND (reference sequence). The trim removed 4 bases at V and 4 bases at J, leaving 6 bases unmatched. There are 15 residues in the CDR3.

This chain joins TRBV28 and TRBJ1-1; D is unresolved. Germline V gene sequence: CDR1 MDHEN, CDR2 SYDVKM. Trimming shortened V by 3 bases and J by 6 bases, and 8 bases separated the two germline ends. This CDR3 spans 12 amino acids. The CDR3 here is CASSLAVSEAFF. DNA for the CDR3: TGTGCCAGCAGTTTGGCAGTGTCTGAAGCTTTCTTT. The full variable domain, rest sourced from reference TRBV28 and TRBJ1-1, is DVKVTQSSRYLVKRTGEKVFLECVQDMDHENMFWYRQDPGLGLRLIYFSYDVKMKEKGDIPEGYSVSREKKERFSLILESASTNQTSMYLCASSLAVSEAFFGQGTRLTVV.

This clonotype occurred many times. The V gene is TRBV18, the J gene TRBJ1-2; D ambiguous. V was pared by 0 bases and J by 7 bases, with 9 bases between. Germline V lookup: CDR1 KGHSH, CDR2 LQKENI. The CDR3 spans 13 residues. The DNA of the CDR3 is TGTGCCAGCTCACCACCAGGGTATAGTGGCTACACCTTC. It codes for CASSPPGYSGYTF.

This clonotype was detected a few times. The rearrangement joins TRBV6-2 or TRBV6-3 to TRBJ1-2; D is unclear. The V gene's germline CDR1 is MNHEY and CDR2 SVGEGT. This CDR3 contains 12 residues. V was shortened by 6 bases and J by 4 bases, with 9 bases between the two germline ends. Here the CDR3 DNA reads TGTGCCAGCAGGAAGGAAACCTATGGCTACACCTTC. It yields the protein CASRKETYGYTF.

This clonotype appeared many times. The chain joins TRBV5-1 to TRBJ1-6; no firm D call. The CDR3 runs to 14 residues. Looked up from germline, CDR1 is SGHRS and CDR2 is YFSETQ. Trimming pared 4 bases from V and 5 bases from J, leaving 10 bases between. The CDR3 DNA sequence: TGCGCCAGCAGCACGGACGGGCATAATTCACCCCTCCACTTT. Translation: CASSTDGHNSPLHF.

This clonotype has ten or more counts. V gene TRBV7-2 combines with J gene TRBJ2-5; no clear D gene. Germline CDR1 SGHTA, CDR2 FQGNSA. V was cut by 5 bases and J by 5 bases, with 9 bases left in between. There are 12 residues in the CDR3. CDR3 sequence (DNA): TGTGCCAGCAGCCTATATGCTGAGACCCAGTACTTC. It yields the protein CASSLYAETQYF.

This clonotype was seen many times. The chain joins TRBV19 to TRBJ1-1; 7 bases match TRBD1. J gave up 0 bases and V 5 bases, and 6 bases lay outside the gene matches. The CDR3 is 15 residues long. Germline CDR1 is LNHDA and CDR2 is SQIVND (reference sequence). CDR3 in amino acids: CASSPRTGVNTEAFF. CDR3 nucleotides: TGTGCCAGTAGTCCCCGGACAGGTGTGAACACTGAAGCTTTCTTT.

This chain links TRBV11-2 with TRBJ1-2, with D possibly being TRBD1 (6 bases). The CDR3 is made up of 12 amino acids. The V end lost 6 bases, the J end lost 10 bases, and 15 bases lay between the germline ends. Germline V gene data show CDR1 as SGHAT and CDR2 as FQNNGV. The CDR3 nucleotides are TGTGCCAGCAGTCCCAGGGGTTCCGACTACACCTTC. Translation gives CASSPRGSDYTF.

This clonotype has only a few counts. The chain employs TRBV20-1 and TRBJ2-1; 15 bases agree with TRBD2. The CDR3 runs 21 residues. Germline CDR1 and CDR2: DFQATT and SNEGSKA (reference sequence). V shed 3 bases, J shed 4 bases, and the junction held 19 bases outside the gene matches. Here the CDR3 DNA reads TGCAGTGCTAGGAGGGGACTAGCGGGGGGCCCTGACCGTGCGACTTACAATGAGCAGTTCTTC. This gives the protein CSARRGLAGGPDRATYNEQFF.

This clonotype occurred a few times. This chain joins TRBV6-6 and TRBJ2-5; D remains ambiguous. V lost 8 bases and J 1 base, leaving 17 bases between the germline ends. Germline CDR1 and CDR2: MNHNY and SVGAGI (reference sequence). The CDR3 runs 15 residues. The CDR3 DNA follows: TGTGCCAGCCGCTATGCTACGGAATCCCAAGAGACCCAGTACTTC. Amino acids: CASRYATESQETQYF.